This TCR beta chain was identified in a study of CD8 T cells in Susac syndrome. After extraction with the RNeasy kit, roughly 0.5 to 1 ug of the RNA was reverse transcribed using random hexamers. TCRdb reprocessed the immunoSEQ multiplex PCR reads via MiXCR and lists one record per CDR3 protein. This repertoire shows under 200,000 distinct CDR3 sequences, about 92% found once; its top ten account for roughly 0.08%. The CDR3 is 16 amino acids. The germline CDR1 and CDR2 sequences are LGHDT and YNNKEL (reference sequence). With 4 bases clipped from V and 7 bases from J, the junction kept 7 bases outside the gene matches.

Sequencing was carried out using CD4+ T cells from PBMCs. The V call is TRBV3-1, the J call TRBJ2-2; 12 bases are shared with TRBD2. This TCR was sampled from a human donor in good health. Written as DNA, the CDR3 is TGTGCCAGCAGCCGATCTAGCGGGGGGGCCAGCGGGGAGCTGTTTTTT. Its translation is CASSRSSGGASGELFF.